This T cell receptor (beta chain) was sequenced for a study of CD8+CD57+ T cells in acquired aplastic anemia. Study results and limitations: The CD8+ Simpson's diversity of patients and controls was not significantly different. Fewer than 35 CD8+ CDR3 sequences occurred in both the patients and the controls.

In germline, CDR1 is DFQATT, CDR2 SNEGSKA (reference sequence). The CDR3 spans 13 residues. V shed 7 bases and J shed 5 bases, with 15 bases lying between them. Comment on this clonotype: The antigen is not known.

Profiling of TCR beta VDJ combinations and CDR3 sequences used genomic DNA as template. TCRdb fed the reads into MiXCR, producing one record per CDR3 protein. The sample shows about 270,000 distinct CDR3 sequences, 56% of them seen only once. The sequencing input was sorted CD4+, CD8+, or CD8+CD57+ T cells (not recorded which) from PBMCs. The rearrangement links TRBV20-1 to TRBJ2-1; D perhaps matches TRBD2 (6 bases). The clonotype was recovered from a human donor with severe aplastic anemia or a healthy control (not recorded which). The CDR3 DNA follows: TGCAGTGGGGAGGCCAGTGTGCACAATGAGCAGTTCTTC. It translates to CSGEASVHNEQFF.